This record looks at one TCR beta chain sequence and its context. In its sample, this clonotype was seen many times. Its antigen is still unknown. Base qualities are missing; no much larger clone stands one base away. This was a case-control study nested in a cohort of healthcare workers in London, UK, who had nasopharyngeal swab PCR tests and blood samples taken every week. Between 23 and 31 March 2020, the week of the UK lockdown, healthcare workers were enrolled and then followed up weekly for as long as 16 weeks. For CDR1 and CDR2, the germline V gene (reference sequence) lists LNHDA and SQIVND. From the cysteine up to the phenylalanine, the CDR3 has a length of 15 residues. Just CDR3 DNA is preserved here, 45 bases in frame from base 1. The junction shows trimming of 3 bases on V and 9 bases on J, and the gene matches do not reach 11 bases of it. The library was obtained by 5' RACE. Instrument on record: NextSeq 500. The TCR library protocol attached unique molecular identifiers to individual cDNA molecules to correct for sequencing error and PCR bias. Both TCR alpha and beta chains were sequenced, and tight co-correlation was observed between alpha and beta sequence abundances in each sample. On the study's bioinformatics: Decombinator V4 was used to perform V gene, J gene and CDR3 annotation of TCR sequences. Expanded TCRs were defined as changing significantly between any two time points under a Poisson model with p below 0.0001. TCR abundances were normalised to the total number of TCRs sequenced per sample and expressed as counts per million. TRAV1-2 paired with TRAJ12, TRAJ20 or TRAJ33 defined MAIT TCRs, while TRAV10 paired with TRAJ18 defined iNKT TCRs. VDJdb, accessed 1 November 2021, was searched for CMV, EBV and SARS-CoV-2 annotated TCRs, with TCRs annotated for multiple antigens excluded. TCRdb passed the public sequencing reads through fastp at Q25 and MiXCR, retaining productive beta sequences. Rows are unified per CDR3 protein, each entry keeping the most common DNA and genes. TCRdb, not the authors, supplied the V and J calls. Across this sample there are some 29,000 distinct CDR3 sequences, with less than 6.5% seen only once. Clones ranked in the top ten supply under 7% of the sample.

This sample is part of a study of early T cells in non-severe SARS-CoV-2 infection (dated by TCRdb to the early 2020s). Some background on the complete study: Bulk RNA from unsorted whole blood was used for TCR sequencing, so alpha and beta chains could not be paired.

Here is what the overall study found, with its caveats: VDJdb matching was skewed toward anti-spike CD8 responses and likely underestimated virus-specific expansions, missing private and CD4 specificities.

The TCR sequence derives from an adult who was a healthcare worker with PCR-confirmed SARS-CoV-2 infection or an uninfected control (not recorded which). Sequencing was done on a sample of whole blood. The chain joins TRBV19 to TRBJ1-5; 7 central bases correspond to TRBD1. The CDR3 reads as follows: CASSINRDSIPPQHF. The nucleotide sequence is given as TGTGCCAGTAGTATCAACCGGGACAGTATTCCGCCCCAGCATTTT.